This T cell receptor beta chain was captured by sequencing in a study of blood T cells in healthy people across ages. Whole-study findings and limits: There were more naive CD4+ cells and higher diversity in long-lived donors than in aged donors.

This clonotype was counted only a few times. As yet, its antigen is unknown. Every sample had a minimum of 6.5 million PBMCs isolated. CDR1 and CDR2 from the germline V gene are DFQATT and SNEGSKA (reference sequence). The CDR3 length is 13 residues. A J-beta primer mix and a sample-barcoded 5' primer were used in a second PCR of about 7 to 12 cycles. Template switching added a 12-random-nucleotide identifier to every cDNA molecule. Each sample yielded at least 3 million CDR3-containing paired-end reads. In TCRdb, the 5' RACE reads were re-called with MiXCR into one record per CDR3 protein. The sample consists of roughly 2 million distinct CDR3 sequences, about 50% of them appearing once.

The chain has TRBV20-1 and TRBJ1-2, with a possible D match to TRBD1 (6 bases). The sequence was obtained from a woman in her forties in good health. Sequencing used blood. The CDR3: CSAGGAANYGYTF. The DNA of the CDR3 is TGCAGCGCTGGGGGGGCGGCAAACTATGGCTACACCTTC.